These 5 T cell receptor beta chains originate from one sample sequenced in a study of blood T cells in healthy people across ages. The second PCR ran about 6 to 12 cycles with a sample-barcoded 5' primer and J-beta primers. TCRdb processed the 5' RACE reads anew with MiXCR; each CDR3 protein has one entry. The repertoire holds approximately 700,000 distinct CDR3 sequences, with 32% as singletons. Specimen: blood. These receptors were taken from a woman of 80 years or more in good health.

The chain couples TRBV20-1 to TRBJ2-1; D might be TRBD2 (6 bases). There are 19 residues in the CDR3. V lost 2 bases and J lost 0, with 23 bases in between. From germline, CDR1 is DFQATT and CDR2 SNEGSKA (reference sequence). CDR3 region: CSARRPSVHPIRSYNEQFF. The CDR3 DNA reads as TGCAGTGCTAGAAGGCCTAGCGTTCACCCTATTCGCTCCTACAATGAGCAGTTCTTC.

The rearrangement uses TRBV5-1 and TRBJ1-1, with a weak D call TRBD1 (5 bases). V lost 4 bases, J lost 3 bases, and 16 bases lay in between. In germline, CDR1 is SGHRS, CDR2 YFSETQ. The CDR3 runs 15 residues. This CDR3 reads CASSPATAIYTEAFF. CDR3 coding DNA: TGCGCCAGCAGCCCTGCGACAGCTATCTACACTGAAGCTTTCTTT.

Regarding this clonotype: A read error may account for a junction end that differs from germline. CDR3 sequence (DNA): TGTGCCAGCACCACTGGAGGGAGTTCAGATATGCAGTATTTT. This gives the protein CASTTGGSSDMQYF. The rearrangement links TRBV12-3 or TRBV12-4 to TRBJ2-3; D is perhaps TRBD2 (6 bases). The CDR3 is 14 residues long.

This clonotype was seen ten or more times. The chain uses TRBV7-8 and TRBJ2-1, with 15 bases that match TRBD2. The J segment lost 0 bases and the V segment lost 5 bases, leaving 5 bases of the junction unmatched. The CDR3 runs to 18 residues. Per the germline V gene, CDR1 is SGHVS and CDR2 is FQNEAQ. In DNA, the CDR3 is TGTGCCAGCAGCCTGGGACTAGCGGGAGGTTTCTCCTACAATGAGCAGTTCTTC. Its protein is CASSLGLAGGFSYNEQFF. Based on the CDR3 plus reference TRBV7-8 and TRBJ2-1, the full variable domain is GAGVSQSPRYKVAKRGQDVALRCDPISGHVSLFWYQQALGQGPEFLTYFQNEAQLDKSGLPSDRFFAERPEGSVSTLKIQRTQQEDSAVYLCASSLGLAGGFSYNEQFFGPGTRLTVL.

There are many counts of this clonotype. The chain carries TRBV5-7 and TRBJ1-5; D is perhaps TRBD1 (5 bases). TRBV5-7 is sorted into the ORF group, with uncertain function. V lost 4 bases and J lost 3, with 14 bases in between. The CDR3 has 15 amino acids. This CDR3 is CASSPPGPFNQPQHF. The CDR3 nucleotides are TGTGCCAGCAGCCCCCCGGGACCCTTCAATCAGCCCCAGCATTTT.